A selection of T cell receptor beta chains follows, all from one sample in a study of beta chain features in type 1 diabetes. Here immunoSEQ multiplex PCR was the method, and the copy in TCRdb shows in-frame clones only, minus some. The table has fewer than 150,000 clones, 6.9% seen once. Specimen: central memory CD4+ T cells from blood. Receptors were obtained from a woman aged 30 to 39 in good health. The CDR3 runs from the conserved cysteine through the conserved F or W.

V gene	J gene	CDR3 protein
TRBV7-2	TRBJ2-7	CASSRQGYEQYF
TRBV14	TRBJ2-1	CASSYKRDRSYNEQFF
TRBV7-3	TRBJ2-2	CASSPQEAGNTGELFF
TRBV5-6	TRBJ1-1	CASSLLGIRVSNTEAFF
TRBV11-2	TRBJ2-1	CASSLDRYNEQFF
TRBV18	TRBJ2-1	CASSPLTSGSDEQFF
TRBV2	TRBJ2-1	CASKLEDEQFF
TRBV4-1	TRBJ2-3	CASSQEFRRTSGRLDTQYF
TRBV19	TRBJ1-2	CASSMILAAGRTF
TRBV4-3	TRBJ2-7	CASSRTQGYEQYF
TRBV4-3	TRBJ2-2	CASSQDGFRQANTGELFF
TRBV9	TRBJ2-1	CASSAHAGTRIEQFF
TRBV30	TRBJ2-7	CALIRIGAEQYF
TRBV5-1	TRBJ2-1	CASSLGTGGNEQFF
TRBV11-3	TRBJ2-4	CASSSGTGMDIQYF
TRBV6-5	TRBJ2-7	CASSYSSKTYEQYF
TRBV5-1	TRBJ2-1	CATSGGRRVDEQFF
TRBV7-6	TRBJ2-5	CASSFEGPKETQYF
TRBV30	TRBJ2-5	CAWSMTGWETQYF
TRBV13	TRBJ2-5	CASSPRTGQETQYF
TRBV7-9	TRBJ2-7	CASSLERGRGEQYF
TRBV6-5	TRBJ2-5	CASSFPGQGPETQYF
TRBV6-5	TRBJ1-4	CASSYDSRPNEKLFF
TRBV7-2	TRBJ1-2	CASSRDSQANYGYTF
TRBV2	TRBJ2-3	CASSITGETDTQYF
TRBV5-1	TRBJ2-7	CASSLLAGGAGSYEQYF
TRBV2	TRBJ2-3	CASSEGLAGHADTQYF
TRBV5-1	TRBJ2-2	CASTTGENTGELFF
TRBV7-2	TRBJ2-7	CASRSGTSGIYEQYF
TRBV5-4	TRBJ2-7	CASSYSGGAYEQYF
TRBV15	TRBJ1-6	CATAGRHNSPLHF
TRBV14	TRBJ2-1	CASRPSGSSGNEQFF
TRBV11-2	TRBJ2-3	CASRSTSGKDTQYF
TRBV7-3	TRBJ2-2	CASSRDRATGELFF
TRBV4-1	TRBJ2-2	CASSQLAGQLQTGELFF
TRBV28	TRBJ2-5	CASSLRRETQYF
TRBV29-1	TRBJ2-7	CSVEGFGVYEQYF
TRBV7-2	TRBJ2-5	CASSFQGSKTQYF
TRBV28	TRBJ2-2	CAINAGGGTGELFF
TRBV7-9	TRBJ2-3	CASSSGLATDTQYF
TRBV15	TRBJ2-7	CATSRAGGGFEQYF
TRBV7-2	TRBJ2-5	CASSLASKETQYF
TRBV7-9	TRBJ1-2	CASSLGTGGGYGYTF
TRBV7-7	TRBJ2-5	CASSLSGEGETQYF
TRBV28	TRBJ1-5	CASSTRRPQHF
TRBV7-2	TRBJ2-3	CASSLYFSGSGYTQYF
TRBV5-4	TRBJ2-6	CASSQDLRAGGANVLTF
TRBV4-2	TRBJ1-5	CASSQGRGLAIDQPQHF
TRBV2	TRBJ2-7	CASSLLVYEQYF
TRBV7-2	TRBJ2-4	CASSLGRGTKNIQYF
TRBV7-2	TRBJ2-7	CASSLGPARGSKEQYF
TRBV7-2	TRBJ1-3	CASSLRQGATGNTIYF